The entry below gives a single TCR beta chain sequence along with its context. Its antigen is still unknown. Molecules of cDNA were individually given unique molecular identifiers that were attached to them. TCRdb independently ran MiXCR on the 5' RACE reads; one entry per CDR3 protein. Among more than 20,000 distinct CDR3 sequences, more than 5% were seen once, and the ten largest hold roughly 15%. The source of the sample is a study of early T cells in non-severe SARS-CoV-2 infection. Whole-study context: Chains from this unsorted whole-blood bulk RNA could not be paired. General study points: CD4 and private specificities were missed by VDJdb matching, which favored anti-spike CD8 responses.

V was pared by 5 bases and J by 4 bases, with 14 bases of the junction left unmatched. Germline loops: CDR1 MNHNY, CDR2 SVGAGI (reference sequence). The CDR3 is made up of 16 amino acids. The clonotype was recovered from an adult who was a healthcare worker with PCR-confirmed SARS-CoV-2 infection or an uninfected control (not recorded which). The chain recombines TRBV6-6 with TRBJ2-7, with 7 positions matching TRBD1. The sample in question was whole blood, obtained at baseline. Here the CDR3 DNA reads TGTGCCAGCAGTCCGAGACAGGGCTCCGGGTCGTACGAGCAGTACTTC. Amino acids: CASSPRQGSGSYEQYF.